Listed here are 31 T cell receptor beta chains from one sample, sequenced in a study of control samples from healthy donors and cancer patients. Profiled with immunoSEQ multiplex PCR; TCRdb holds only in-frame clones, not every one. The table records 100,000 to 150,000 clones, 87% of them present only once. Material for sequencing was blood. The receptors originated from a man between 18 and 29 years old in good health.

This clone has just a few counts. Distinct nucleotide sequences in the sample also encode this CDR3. The CDR3 spells CASSPGRNTEAFF. The CDR3 nucleotides read TGTGCCAGCTCACCGGGGAGGAACACTGAAGCTTTCTTT. The chain carries TRBV18 and TRBJ1-1; D is unclear. Germline-derived CDR1 and CDR2 are KGHSH and LQKENI. V gave up 3 bases and J gave up 1 base, with 6 bases separating them. The length of the CDR3 is 13 residues. Looking up the rest from reference TRBV18 and TRBJ1-1 gives the full variable domain: NAGVMQNPRHLVRRRGQEARLRCSPMKGHSHVYWYRQLPEEGLKFMVYLQKENIIDESGMPKERFSAEFPKEGPSILRIQQVVRGDSAAYFCASSPGRNTEAFFGQGTRLTVV.

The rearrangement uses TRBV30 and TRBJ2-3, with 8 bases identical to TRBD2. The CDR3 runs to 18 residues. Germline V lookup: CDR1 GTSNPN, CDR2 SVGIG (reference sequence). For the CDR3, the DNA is TGTGCTTTGGGGCTAGCGGGCCCAAGAAGCTCTAGCACAGATACGCAGTATTTT. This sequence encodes CALGLAGPRSSSTDTQYF.

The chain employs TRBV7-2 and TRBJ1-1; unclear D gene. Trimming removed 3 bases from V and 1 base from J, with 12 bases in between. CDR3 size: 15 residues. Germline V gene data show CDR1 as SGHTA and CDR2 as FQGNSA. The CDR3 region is CASSLLWTGNTEAFF. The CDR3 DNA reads TGTGCCAGCAGCTTGTTATGGACGGGGAACACTGAAGCTTTCTTT.

CDR3 region: CASSIRMPRRGANYGYTF. CDR3 DNA: TGTGCCAGTAGTATAAGGATGCCCCGCCGGGGTGCTAACTATGGCTACACCTTC. V and J are TRBV19 and TRBJ1-2; D is ambiguous. The length of the CDR3 is 18 residues. Germline-derived CDR1 and CDR2 are LNHDA and SQIVND (reference sequence). Trimming took 2 bases from V and 0 from J, leaving 19 bases between them.

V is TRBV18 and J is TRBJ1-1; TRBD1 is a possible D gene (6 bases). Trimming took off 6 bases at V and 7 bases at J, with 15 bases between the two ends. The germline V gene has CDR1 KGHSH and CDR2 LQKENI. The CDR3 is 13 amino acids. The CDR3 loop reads CASSADSFNEAFF. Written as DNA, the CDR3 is TGTGCCAGCTCCGCGGACAGTTTTAATGAAGCTTTCTTT.

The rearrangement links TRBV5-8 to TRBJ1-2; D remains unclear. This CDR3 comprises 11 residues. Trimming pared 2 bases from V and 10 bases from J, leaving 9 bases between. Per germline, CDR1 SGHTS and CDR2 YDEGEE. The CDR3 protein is CASSFLLDYTF. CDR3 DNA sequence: TGTGCCAGCAGCTTTCTTCTGGACTACACCTTC.

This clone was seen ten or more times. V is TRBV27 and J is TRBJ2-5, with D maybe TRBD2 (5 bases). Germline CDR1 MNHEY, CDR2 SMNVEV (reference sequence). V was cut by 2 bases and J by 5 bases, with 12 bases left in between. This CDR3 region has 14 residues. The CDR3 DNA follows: TGTGCCAGCAGTTTACTGCAAACGGGGGAGACCCAGTACTTC. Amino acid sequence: CASSLLQTGETQYF.

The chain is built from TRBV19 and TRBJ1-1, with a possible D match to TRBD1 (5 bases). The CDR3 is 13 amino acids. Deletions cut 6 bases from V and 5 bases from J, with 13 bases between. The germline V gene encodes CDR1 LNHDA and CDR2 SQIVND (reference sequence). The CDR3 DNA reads TGTGCCAGTAGCCCGGCGGGGGGAACTGAAGCTTTCTTT. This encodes CASSPAGGTEAFF.

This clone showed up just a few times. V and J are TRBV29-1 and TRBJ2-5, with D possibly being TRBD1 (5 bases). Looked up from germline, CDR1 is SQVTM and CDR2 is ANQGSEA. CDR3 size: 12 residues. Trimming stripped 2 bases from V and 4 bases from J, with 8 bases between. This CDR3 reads CSVEWGSETQYF. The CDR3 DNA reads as TGCAGCGTTGAATGGGGCTCAGAGACCCAGTACTTC.

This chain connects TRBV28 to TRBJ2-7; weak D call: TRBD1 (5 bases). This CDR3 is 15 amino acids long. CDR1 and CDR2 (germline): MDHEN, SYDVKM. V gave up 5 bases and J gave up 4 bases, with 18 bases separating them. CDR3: CASSPTGSLKYEQYF. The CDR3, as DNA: TGTGCCAGCAGTCCCACAGGATCACTAAAATACGAGCAGTACTTC. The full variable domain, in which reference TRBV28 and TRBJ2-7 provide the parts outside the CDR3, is DVKVTQSSRYLVKRTGEKVFLECVQDMDHENMFWYRQDPGLGLRLIYFSYDVKMKEKGDIPEGYSVSREKKERFSLILESASTNQTSMYLCASSPTGSLKYEQYFGPGTRLTVT.

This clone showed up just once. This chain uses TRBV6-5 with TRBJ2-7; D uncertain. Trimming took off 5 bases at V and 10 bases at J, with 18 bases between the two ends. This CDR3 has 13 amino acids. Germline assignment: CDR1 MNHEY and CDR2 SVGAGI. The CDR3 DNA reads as TGTGCCAGCAGTCGCAGCTCTATCAACTTACAGTACTTC. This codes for CASSRSSINLQYF.

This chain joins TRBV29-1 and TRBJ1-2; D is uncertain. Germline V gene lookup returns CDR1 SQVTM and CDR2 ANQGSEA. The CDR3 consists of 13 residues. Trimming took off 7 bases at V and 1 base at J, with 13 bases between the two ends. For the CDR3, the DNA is TGCAGCGCCCCGGACGGTATTAACTATGGCTACACCTTC. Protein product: CSAPDGINYGYTF.

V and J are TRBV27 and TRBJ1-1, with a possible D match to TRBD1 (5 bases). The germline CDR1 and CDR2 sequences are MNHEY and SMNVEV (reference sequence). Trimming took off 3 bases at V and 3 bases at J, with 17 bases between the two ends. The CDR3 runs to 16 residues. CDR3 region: CASSFWGGGKDTEAFF. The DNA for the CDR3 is TGTGCCAGCAGTTTTTGGGGTGGGGGTAAGGACACTGAAGCTTTCTTT.

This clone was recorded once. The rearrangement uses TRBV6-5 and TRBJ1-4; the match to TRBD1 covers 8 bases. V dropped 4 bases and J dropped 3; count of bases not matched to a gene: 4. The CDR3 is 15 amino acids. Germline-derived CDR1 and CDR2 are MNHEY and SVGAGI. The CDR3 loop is CASSFRGLSNEKLFF. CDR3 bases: TGTGCCAGCAGTTTCAGGGGGCTTTCTAATGAAAAACTGTTTTTT.

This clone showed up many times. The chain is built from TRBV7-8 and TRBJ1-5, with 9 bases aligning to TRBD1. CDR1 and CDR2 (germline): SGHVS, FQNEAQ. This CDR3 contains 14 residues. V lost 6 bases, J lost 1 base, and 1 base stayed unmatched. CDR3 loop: CASRQGASNQPQHF. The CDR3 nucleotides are TGTGCCAGCAGACAGGGGGCAAGCAATCAGCCCCAGCATTTT.

CDR3 sequence (DNA): TGTGCCAGCAGCTTGCCGACAGACGATGGCTACACCTTC. Amino acid sequence: CASSLPTDDGYTF. The rearrangement joins TRBV5-6 to TRBJ1-2; maybe TRBD1 (5 bases). The CDR3 length is 13 residues. V dropped 1 base and J dropped 6 bases, with 10 bases sitting between them. Germline values: CDR1 SGHDT, CDR2 YYEEEE.

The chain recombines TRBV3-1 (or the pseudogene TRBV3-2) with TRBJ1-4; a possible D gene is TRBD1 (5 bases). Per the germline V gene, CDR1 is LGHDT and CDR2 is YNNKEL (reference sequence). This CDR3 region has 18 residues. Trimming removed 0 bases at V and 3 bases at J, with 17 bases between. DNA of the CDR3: TGTGCCAGCAGCCAAGAAGCCGTCATCAGGGTTCCTAATGAAAAACTGTTTTTT. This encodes CASSQEAVIRVPNEKLFF.

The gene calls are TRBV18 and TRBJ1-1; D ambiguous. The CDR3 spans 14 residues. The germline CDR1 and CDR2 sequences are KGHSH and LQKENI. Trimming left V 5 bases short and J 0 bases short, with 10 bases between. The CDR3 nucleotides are TGTGCCAGCTCAATTGGATCGGTGAACACTGAAGCTTTCTTT. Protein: CASSIGSVNTEAFF.

CDR3 sequence: CASSLPGLAGVGDTQYF. In nucleotides, the CDR3 is TGTGCCAGCAGCTTACCTGGACTAGCGGGAGTGGGGGATACGCAGTATTTT. The V gene is TRBV5-4, the J gene TRBJ2-3; 13 bases are shared with TRBD2. V shed 2 bases, J shed 6 bases, and the junction held 9 bases outside the gene matches. The CDR3 is made up of 17 amino acids. Germline V lookup: CDR1 SGHNT, CDR2 YYREEE (reference sequence). Full variable domain (outside the CDR3, taken from reference TRBV5-4 and TRBJ2-3): ETGVTQSPTHLIKTRGQQVTLRCSSQSGHNTVSWYQQALGQGPQFIFQYYREEENGRGNFPPRFSGLQFPNYSSELNVNALELDDSALYLCASSLPGLAGVGDTQYFGPGTRLTVL.

The CDR3 is CASSLRHGYTF. CDR3 in DNA: TGTGCCAGCAGCTTGCGGCATGGCTACACCTTC. J is TRBJ1-2 and V is TRBV5-8; no reliable D call. There are 11 residues in the CDR3. Trimming removed 1 base from V and 6 bases from J, with 4 bases in between. Germline CDR1 and CDR2: SGHTS and YDEGEE.

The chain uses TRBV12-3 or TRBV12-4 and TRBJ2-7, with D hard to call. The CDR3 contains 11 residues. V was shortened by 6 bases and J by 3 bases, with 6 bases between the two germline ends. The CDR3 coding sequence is TGTGCCAGCAGCTCCTACTACGAGCAGTACTTC. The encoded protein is CASSSYYEQYF.

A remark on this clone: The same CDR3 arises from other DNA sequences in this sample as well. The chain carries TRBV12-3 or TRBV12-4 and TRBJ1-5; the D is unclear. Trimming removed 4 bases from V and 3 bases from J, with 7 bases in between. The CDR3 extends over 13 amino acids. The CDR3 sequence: CASSSSLNQPQHF. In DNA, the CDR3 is TGTGCCAGCAGTTCCAGTCTCAATCAGCCCCAGCATTTT.

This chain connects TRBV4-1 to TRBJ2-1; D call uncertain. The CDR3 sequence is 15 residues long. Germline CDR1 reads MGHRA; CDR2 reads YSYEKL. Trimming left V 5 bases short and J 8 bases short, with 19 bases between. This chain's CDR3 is CASSLSGPRADEQFF. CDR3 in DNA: TGCGCCAGCAGCTTATCCGGGCCTCGGGCCGATGAGCAGTTCTTC.

The DNA of the CDR3 is TGTGCCAGTACCCACCGGCAGATGGGGAGCAATCAGCCCCAGCATTTT. The encoded protein is CASTHRQMGSNQPQHF. This rearrangement joins TRBV19 to TRBJ1-5, with unresolved D. The CDR3 is 16 amino acids. The germline V and J ends were trimmed by 7 bases and 1 base, with 17 bases remaining between them. Germline CDR1 LNHDA, CDR2 SQIVND (reference sequence).

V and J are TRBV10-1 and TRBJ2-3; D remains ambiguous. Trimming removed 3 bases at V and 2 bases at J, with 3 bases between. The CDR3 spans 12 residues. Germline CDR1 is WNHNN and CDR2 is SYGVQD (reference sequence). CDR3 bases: TGCGCCAGCAGTGACTCCACAGATACGCAGTATTTT. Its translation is CASSDSTDTQYF.

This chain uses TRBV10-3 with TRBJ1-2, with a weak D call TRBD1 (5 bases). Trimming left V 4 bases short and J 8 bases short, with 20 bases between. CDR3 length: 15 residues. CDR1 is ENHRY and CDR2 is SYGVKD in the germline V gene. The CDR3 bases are TGTGCCATCAGTGTAGGGAATCAGGGTGGTTGGGGCTACACCTTC. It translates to CAISVGNQGGWGYTF.

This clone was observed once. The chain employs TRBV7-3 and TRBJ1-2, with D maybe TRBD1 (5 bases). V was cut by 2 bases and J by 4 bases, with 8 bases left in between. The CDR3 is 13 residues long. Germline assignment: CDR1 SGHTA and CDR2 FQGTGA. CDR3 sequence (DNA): TGTGCCAGCAGCTTAGACAGCGGCTATGGCTACACCTTC. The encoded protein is CASSLDSGYGYTF.

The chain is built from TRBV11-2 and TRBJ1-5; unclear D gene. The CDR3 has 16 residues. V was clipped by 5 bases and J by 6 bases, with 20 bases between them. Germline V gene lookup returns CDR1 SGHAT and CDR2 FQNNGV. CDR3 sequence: CASSPSGEDGSQPQHF. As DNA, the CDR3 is TGTGCCAGCAGCCCCTCGGGTGAGGACGGGAGTCAGCCCCAGCATTTT.

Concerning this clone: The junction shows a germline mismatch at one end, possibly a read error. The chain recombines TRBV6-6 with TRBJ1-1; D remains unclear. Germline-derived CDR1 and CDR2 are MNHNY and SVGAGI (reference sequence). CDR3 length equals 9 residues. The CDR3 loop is CASSQETLF. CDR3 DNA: TGTGCCAGCAGTCAAGAGACACTCTTT.

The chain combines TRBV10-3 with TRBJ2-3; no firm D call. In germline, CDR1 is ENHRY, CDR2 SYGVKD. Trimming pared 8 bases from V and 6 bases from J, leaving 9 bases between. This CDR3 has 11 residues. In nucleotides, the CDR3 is TGTGCCATCCTTTCCATGGATACGCAGTATTTT. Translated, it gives CAILSMDTQYF.

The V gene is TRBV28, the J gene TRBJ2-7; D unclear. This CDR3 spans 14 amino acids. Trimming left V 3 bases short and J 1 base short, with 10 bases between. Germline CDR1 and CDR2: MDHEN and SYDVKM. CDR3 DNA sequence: TGTGCCAGCAGTTTTGGACGGCTTTCCTACGAGCAGTACTTC. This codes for CASSFGRLSYEQYF. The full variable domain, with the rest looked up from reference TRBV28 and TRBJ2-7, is DVKVTQSSRYLVKRTGEKVFLECVQDMDHENMFWYRQDPGLGLRLIYFSYDVKMKEKGDIPEGYSVSREKKERFSLILESASTNQTSMYLCASSFGRLSYEQYFGPGTRLTVT.